This T cell receptor (beta chain) was sequenced during a study of shared clonotypes between healthy human individuals. General study findings and limits: Around 4.7% was the fraction of naive CD4 clonotypes found shared across four donors.

Libraries were prepared by immunoSEQ multiplex PCR; TCRdb keeps only in-frame clonotypes and omits some of them. Of around 2,000,000 clones in the sample, roughly 94% are singletons; the top ten hold 0.13%. With regard to this clone: Its specificity is not known.

The specimen sequenced was naive CD4+ T cells sorted from blood. Specified subset: CD45RA+ positively selected. The TCR comes from a man aged 18-30 years in good health.

The CDR3 region is CASSPIPYGYTF. CDR3 nucleotides: TGTGCCAGCAGCCCCATACCCTATGGCTACACCTTC. The V gene is TRBV28, the J gene TRBJ1-2; the D is unclear. CDR1 is MDHEN, CDR2 SYDVKM, per germline. This CDR3 is 12 amino acids long. Trimming removed 6 bases from V and 4 bases from J, with 9 bases in between.